This TCR beta chain was recovered during a study of cytomegalovirus exposure and HLA in healthy donors (dated by TCRdb to the late 2010s). With respect to the entire study: An earlier analysis of fewer than 750 of the donors reported 276 Gb of sequence data and 95 million to 120 million unique TCR beta sequences obtained from approximately 180 million T cells. An early release covering about 600 HLA-typed donors comprised about 310 gigabases of sequencing data and around 80 million unique TCR sequences. The genetic ancestry cluster associated with self-reported Caucasian donors included 81% of the 300 to 450 genotyped donors. The study aimed to test whether signatures of past pathogen exposure could be identified by cataloging public T cell receptors. The T cell repertoires of around 730 subjects were profiled by immunosequencing and related to cytomegalovirus serostatus. In addition to the first cohort of 666 subjects, a separate validation cohort of approximately 110 different subjects was used. To predict cytomegalovirus infection status, the study combined high-throughput TCR immunosequencing, statistical association of individual TCRs with disease status, and machine learning. To study patterns of TCR occurrence, a later analysis re-analyzed previously published TCR beta repertoires from 600 to 750 donors and added high-resolution HLA genotyping. Rather than drawing on any new phenotypic data, the later analysis identified candidate immune exposures from TCR beta sequences and the way those sequences occurred across donors. In an earlier analysis of 500 to 650 of the donors, high-throughput TCR beta sequencing was used to judge whether each TCR beta V gene segment behaved as functional or pseudogenic. Donor age, sex, ethnicity and CMV serostatus were collected together with the repertoire data. Genome-wide SNP genotypes for about 65% of the 666 donors were used in a later genetic analysis, which treated that subset as a discovery cohort. All discovery cohort repertoires had been generated on a single sequencing platform. Both class I and class II loci were covered by HLA typing, at four-digit resolution. Typing coverage differed by locus: A, B, C, DRB1 and DQB1 were typed in about 620-630 donors, DQA1 in about 510, DPA1 in 600 to 610, and DPB1 in just under 490. Roughly five DR-DQ haplotypes were treated as single units for association and clustering because of strong linkage in the cohort. Across some 400 genotyped donors of the cohort, an average of approximately 240,000 unique TCR beta nucleotide sequences per donor were sequenced, and approximately 19% of those sequences were non-productive. Overall study outcomes, separate from this receptor: A further reported finding was that TCR beta sequences accurately predicted the HLA-A and HLA-B alleles for most subjects in the first cohort. The earlier analysis of approximately 590 of the donors excluded 15 to 20 rarely observed V segments, including chromosome 9 orphons, because counts were too low. A later analysis associated about 17,000 TCR beta sequences with specific HLA alleles at a false discovery rate of 0.05. A later analysis found that HLA-associated TCR beta chains were more clonally expanded and had lower generation probabilities than equally common non-associated chains. Across donors, most TCR sequences were observed very rarely, whereas some public TCRs were present in many individuals. The cohort was sequenced for TCR beta chains only, and without alpha or paired-chain data the features that could be detected were limited. Linkage disequilibrium might explain the correlated functional status among segregating V segments, but an unknown experimental factor could not be ruled out. Strong co-occurrence of HLA alleles, especially DR and DQ, made assigning TCR associations to individual alleles difficult. HLA typing was unavailable for some donors at each locus, so association tests used only the typed subset. Cytomegalovirus status was reported to be diagnosed by the classifier with high specificity and sensitivity in both the original and validation cohorts. Roughly uniform sequencing depth across donors was assumed in presence/absence analyses, although this assumption may not hold. Several of the top co-occurrence clusters appeared to be linked to parvovirus B19, influenza, CMV and Epstein-Barr virus, according to a later analysis. According to a later genetic analysis, donors in an Asian-associated ancestry cluster had fewer N-insertions in productive TCRs than the roughly 670-donor mean. In a later analysis, most CMV-associated TCR beta chains were found to appear HLA-restricted, with HLA associations seemingly driven largely by CMV exposure. In vitro tests confirmed that a few of the cytomegalovirus-associated TCR beta chains recognize cytomegalovirus antigens. In a later analysis, the rate of TCR association differed among HLA loci, with DRB1 alleles having the most associated TCRs and HLA-C alleles having the fewest. The 87-base-pair reads could not distinguish some IMGT-functional V segments, including TRBV6-2 and TRBV6-3, so those segments were excluded. CMV serostatus was the only immune exposure information available for the cohort. The study gave a list of more than 150 TCR beta chains associated with cytomegalovirus. In an earlier analysis of 587 of the donors, most TCR beta V segments appeared in productive rearrangements about 87% or about 30% of the time, broadly matching IMGT annotations. According to the authors, the approach could potentially be generalized to other disease states and immunological phenotypes. A cluster of highly shared sequence variants was judged likely to be a technical artifact of the sequencing pipeline. A later genetic analysis associated a missense DCLRE1C variant with V-gene and J-gene trimming of TCR beta chains, and an independent cohort replicated the association.

Spanning cysteine to phenylalanine, the CDR3 consists of 17 amino acids. Kept here is only the CDR3 DNA, which spans 51 bases and is read in frame from base 1. Trimming costs V 3 bases and J 4 bases, and their ends lie 18 bases apart. CDR1 and CDR2, looked up from the germline V gene (reference sequence), are LNHDA and SQIVND. In total, just over 650 healthy bone marrow donors made up the cohort. At the time of sampling, all cohort members were nominally healthy, though unrecorded immune exposures were likely present. The donor tested CMV seropositive and was one of the 289 seropositive cohort members. Each donor provided a peripheral blood sample, and peripheral blood mononuclear cells were used for TCR beta sequencing. The Qiagen DNeasy Blood Extraction Kit was used to extract genomic DNA from the blood cell samples. Remarks on this clone: This clone's antigen is unknown. No much larger clone exists at a distance of one base, and base qualities are not known.

Library generation was performed with the immunoSEQ multiplex PCR assay. The multiplex PCR relied on a mix of 60 forward primers for TCR Vbeta segments and 13 reverse primers for TCR Jbeta segments. Amplification of the CDR3 region of rearranged TCR beta genes was performed with a multiplex PCR assay on genomic DNA. On the Illumina HiSeq System, the amplified TCR beta libraries were sequenced as 87-base-pair reads. The authors' analysis ran thus. A later analysis counted some 80 million unique TCR beta chains across the 670 or so repertoires, and around 12 million of these chains were shared by at least two donors. To remove PCR and sequencing errors, raw reads were error-corrected and collapsed into unique sequences using a nearest-neighbor algorithm that merged closely related sequences. V, D and J gene segments were assigned by aligning CDR3 sequences to IMGT reference sequences. For a sequence to be retained, at least a six-nucleotide match to both a V gene segment and a J gene segment was required. A rearrangement counted as productive if the CDR3 had no stop codons and remained in frame with V and J, and every other rearrangement counted as non-productive. CDR3 was defined by IMGT convention, running from the second conserved V-encoded cysteine to the conserved J-encoded phenylalanine. Sequences without an unambiguous match to a single V gene segment were excluded from the earlier analysis of over 500 of the donors. An earlier analysis of approximately 590 of the donors called V segments functional above 56.7% productive rearrangements and segregating when the between-donor standard deviation exceeded 5%. A statistical classification framework was developed to diagnose cytomegalovirus status using the catalog of TCR beta chain sequences. A later analysis assigned V and J genes by comparing TCR nucleotide sequences with IMGT/GENE-DB human TR gene sequences. A later analysis assigned CDR3 sequences and most-parsimonious VDJ recombination scenarios with the TCRdist pipeline. In a later analysis, each TCR beta chain was defined by its CDR3 amino acid sequence together with its V-gene family, and reads lacking a unique V-gene family were excluded. In a later analysis, 550 to 650 highly shared, low-generation-probability nucleotide sequences were removed to address suspected cross-contamination and a sequencing artifact. In a later analysis, a clonal expansion index for each public chain was calculated from normalized within-repertoire ranks of inferred template counts. In a later analysis, generation probabilities were computed with a VDJ recombination model fitted to out-of-frame rearrangements, and the resulting probabilities were checked against IGoR. Hypergeometric tests were used in a later analysis to score TCR-TCR, TCR-HLA and TCR-CMV co-occurrence, with a repertoire-size bias correction applied to the TCR pairs. In a later analysis, false discovery rates were estimated by permuting HLA or CMV assignments 20 times. In a later analysis, co-occurring TCRs were grouped using DBSCAN, with TCRdist sequence similarity added in when clustering inside HLA-allele-positive subsets. Co-occurrence clustering excluded repertoires with fewer than 30,000 or more than 120,000 public chains, plus five with anomalous nucleotide sharing. The table was pulled from immuneACCESS by TCRdb, which kept in-frame rearrangements only. Such tables lose some clones; where checked, under half of the loss comes from unresolved V genes, and the rest has no known cause. That table gives V, J and clone size, and the DNA gave D and trimming. The sample contains 150,000 to 200,000 clones, roughly 79% of them found a single time. Jointly, the top ten make up roughly 9.7% of the sample.

Sequences were obtained from PBMCs. This receptor was identified in a man younger than 30 in good health and CMV-seropositive. The sequence joins TRBV19 to TRBJ2-2, with TRBD2 perhaps the D gene, on 5 matching bases. The sequence in DNA is TGTGCCAGTAGTATCCACACCATCCGAGGGTTCACCGGGGAGCTGTTTTTT. Its product reads: CASSIHTIRGFTGELFF.